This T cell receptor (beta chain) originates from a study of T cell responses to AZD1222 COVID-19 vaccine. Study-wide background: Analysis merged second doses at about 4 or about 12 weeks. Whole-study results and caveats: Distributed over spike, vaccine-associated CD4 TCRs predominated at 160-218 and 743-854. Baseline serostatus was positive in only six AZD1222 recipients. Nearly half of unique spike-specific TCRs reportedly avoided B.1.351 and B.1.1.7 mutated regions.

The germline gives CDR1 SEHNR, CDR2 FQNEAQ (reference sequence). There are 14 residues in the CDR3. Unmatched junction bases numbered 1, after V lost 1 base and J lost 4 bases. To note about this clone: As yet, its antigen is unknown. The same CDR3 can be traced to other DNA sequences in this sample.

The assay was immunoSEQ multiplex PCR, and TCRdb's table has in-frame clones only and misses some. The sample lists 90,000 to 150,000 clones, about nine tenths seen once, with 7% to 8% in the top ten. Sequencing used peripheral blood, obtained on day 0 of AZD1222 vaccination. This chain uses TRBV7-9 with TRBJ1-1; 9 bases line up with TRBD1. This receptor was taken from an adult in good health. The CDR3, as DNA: TGTGCCAGCAGCTTAGGACAGGGGGTCACTGAAGCTTTCTTT. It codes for CASSLGQGVTEAFF. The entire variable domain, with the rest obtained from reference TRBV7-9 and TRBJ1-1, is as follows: DTGVSQNPRHKITKRGQNVTFRCDPISEHNRLYWYRQTLGQGPEFLTYFQNEAQLEKSRLLSDRFSAERPKGSFSTLEIQRTEQGDSAMYLCASSLGQGVTEAFFGQGTRLTVV.